This is a list of T cell receptor beta chains from one sample in a study of identical twins. TCRdb independently ran MiXCR on the 5' RACE reads; one entry per CDR3 protein. The sample has 1.5 million or so distinct CDR3 sequences, roughly 35% seen once; the top ten hold around 0.3%. Sequenced sample: cord blood. The receptors originated from a newborn girl in good health. Both conserved end residues are part of each CDR3. D genes are given only for firm matches. Not every row has a clone size; where given, it reads once, few, many or a size class.

d_gene	j_gene	v_gene	abundance	CDR3nt	CDR3aa
TRBD2	TRBJ2-1	TRBV5-1	NA	TGCGCCAGCAGCCGGACTAGCGGGAGTGATGAGCAGTTCTTC	CASSRTSGSDEQFF
TRBD2	TRBJ2-3	TRBV5-1	NA	TGCGCCAGCAGCCAGGCGGGAGTCAACTCGGCAGATACGCAGTATTTT	CASSQAGVNSADTQYF
NA	TRBJ2-7	TRBV20-1	NA	TGCAGTGCTAGTGGCCACCGGGATGAGCAGTACTTC	CSASGHRDEQYF
NA	TRBJ1-1	TRBV29-1	NA	TGCAGCGGAAGCGTGAACACTGAAGCTTTCTTT	CSGSVNTEAFF
TRBD2	TRBJ2-1	TRBV4-1	NA	TGCGCCAGCAGCCAAGCCTCCACTAGCGGGGGGCTGGTCAATGAGCAGTTCTTC	CASSQASTSGGLVNEQFF
NA	TRBJ1-2	TRBV12-3/TRBV12-4	many	TGTGCCAGCAGCCTAGACAGGTTTGGCGGCTACACCTTC	CASSLDRFGGYTF
NA	TRBJ1-6	TRBV12-3/TRBV12-4	NA	TGTGCCAGCAGTCAAATGGACAGATATTCACCCCTCCACTTT	CASSQMDRYSPLHF
TRBD2	TRBJ2-3	TRBV11-2	NA	TGTGCCAGCAGCTTAGATAGGACTAGCGGGAGTAAGGGGCCCACAGATACGCAGTATTTT	CASSLDRTSGSKGPTDTQYF
NA	TRBJ2-3	TRBV9	few	TGTGCCAGCAGCTTTAATACTAGAGATACGCAGTATTTT	CASSFNTRDTQYF
NA	TRBJ1-1	TRBV7-2	few	TGTGCCAGCAGCTTAGACCCCTGGGGCACTGAAGCTTTCTTT	CASSLDPWGTEAFF
NA	TRBJ1-2	TRBV20-1	few	TGCAGTGCTAGAGCTTTTGGGGGTAGGGGCCTTGACTATGGCTACACCTTC	CSARAFGGRGLDYGYTF
NA	TRBJ2-3	TRBV25-1	NA	TGTGCCAGCAGAAGGAACAGTCCGATGCCAGATACGCAGTATTTT	CASRRNSPMPDTQYF
NA	TRBJ2-5	TRBV20-1	NA	TGCAGTGCCCGTCGACAGACCCACCAAGAGGCCCAGTACTTC	CSARRQTHQEAQYF
NA	TRBJ2-7	TRBV6-6	NA	TGTGCCAGCAGTTACTCGCAGGGGACCTACGAGCAGTACTTC	CASSYSQGTYEQYF
NA	TRBJ2-2	TRBV9	NA	TGTGCCAGCAGCGTAAAATCCGGCACCGGGGAGCTGTTTTTT	CASSVKSGTGELFF
TRBD1	TRBJ1-1	TRBV3-1	NA	TGTGCCAGCAGCCCTAGGGACAGGGAGGGCACTGAAGCTTTCTTT	CASSPRDREGTEAFF
TRBD1	TRBJ2-7	TRBV20-1	NA	TGCAGTGCTTCCAGGGGGCCTAACGAGCAGTACTTC	CSASRGPNEQYF
NA	TRBJ1-2	TRBV6-6	few	TGTGCCAGCAGTTACTCGGACAGATCTAACTATGGCTACACCTTC	CASSYSDRSNYGYTF
NA	TRBJ1-1	TRBV29-1	NA	TGCAGCGTTGAATTCGGAGGGACGGGGAACACTGAAGCTTTCTTT	CSVEFGGTGNTEAFF
NA	TRBJ2-3	TRBV30	NA	TGTGCCTGGAGGAATCCAGGGACAGATACGCAGTATTTT	CAWRNPGTDTQYF
NA	TRBJ1-2	TRBV4-2	few	TGTGCCAGCAGCCAAGATCTCAGCAGGGGCTTCAACTATGGCTACACCTTC	CASSQDLSRGFNYGYTF
NA	TRBJ2-3	TRBV28	many	TGTGCCAGCAGTTTATCAGGGTTCGAACGCACAGATACGCAGTATTTT	CASSLSGFERTDTQYF
NA	TRBJ1-5	TRBV15	NA	TGTGCCACCAGCAGTGATCTAAGTGGACATCAGCCCCAGCATTTT	CATSSDLSGHQPQHF
NA	TRBJ2-7	TRBV4-1	NA	TGCGCCAGCAGCCAATGGACAGCCTACGAGCAGTACTTC	CASSQWTAYEQYF
NA	TRBJ2-3	TRBV27	few	TGTGCCAGCAGTTTACCGGGGCGTCCTAGCACAGATACGCAGTATTTT	CASSLPGRPSTDTQYF
TRBD1	TRBJ2-5	TRBV20-1	once	TGCAGTGCTAAGTGGATGGACAGGGAGTACTTC	CSAKWMDREYF
TRBD1	TRBJ2-7	TRBV18	NA	TGTGCCAGCTCGCGACAGGGTCTAAGCTCCTACAATGAGCAGTACTTC	CASSRQGLSSYNEQYF
TRBD2	TRBJ2-3	TRBV30	NA	TGTGCCTGGAGGGGACTAGACACAGATACGCAGTATTTT	CAWRGLDTDTQYF
NA	TRBJ2-3	TRBV12-3/TRBV12-4	once	TGTGCCAGCACCTCCCAGAGCACAGATACGCGGTATTTT	CASTSQSTDTRYF
NA	TRBJ1-2	TRBV9	few	TGTGCCAGCAGCGTTTTGGAGGGTTATGGCTACACCTTC	CASSVLEGYGYTF
NA	TRBJ2-7	TRBV20-1	NA	TGCAGTGCTAGAGAGGCCAGCTACGAGCAGTACTTC	CSAREASYEQYF
TRBD1	TRBJ1-6	TRBV28	NA	TGTGCCAGCAGTCCAACCCTTGGAGACAGGGGCTTTAATTCACCCCTCCACTTT	CASSPTLGDRGFNSPLHF
TRBD1	TRBJ2-5	TRBV6-5	few	TGTGCCAGCAGTTCCCCTCGACAGGGCTTGGGGGAGCAGTACTTC	CASSSPRQGLGEQYF
NA	TRBJ1-1	TRBV19	NA	TGTGCCAGTAGTTTACCCCGGACGAACACTGAAGCTTTCTTT	CASSLPRTNTEAFF
TRBD2	TRBJ2-1	TRBV7-2	few	TGTGCCAGCAGCTTAGCGGCTGGCGGGGGGTTAGCCCTTGAGCAGTTCTTC	CASSLAAGGGLALEQFF
NA	TRBJ2-4	TRBV25-1	NA	TGTGCCAGCACGTGGGAAGCCAAAAACATTCAGTACTTC	CASTWEAKNIQYF
TRBD2	TRBJ2-7	TRBV20-1	NA	TGCAGTGCGGCACTAGCGGGAGGTATCTATGAGCAGTACTTC	CSAALAGGIYEQYF
NA	TRBJ2-1	TRBV29-1	NA	TGCAGCGTTGAAGCTAGAGTCGGTAATGAGCAGTTCTTC	CSVEARVGNEQFF
NA	TRBJ1-2	TRBV5-1	few	TGCGCCGGCAGCCCCCAGGCGAACTATGGCTACACCTTC	CAGSPQANYGYTF
NA	TRBJ2-5	TRBV5-1	many	TGCGCCAGCAGCTTGGTAGTTCCGGAAGAGACCCAGTACTTC	CASSLVVPEETQYF
NA	TRBJ1-5	TRBV21-1	NA	TGTGCCAGCAGCAAAGAGAGGGGCCTTAGCGCCCCAAAGGGCAATCAGCCCCAGCATTTT	CASSKERGLSAPKGNQPQHF
NA	TRBJ1-2	TRBV3-1	NA	TGTGCCAGCAGCCTTCAGGGTCCGGGGCCCTATGGCTACACCTTC	CASSLQGPGPYGYTF
TRBD2	TRBJ2-1	TRBV24-1	NA	TGTGCCACCAGTGGCCTGAGCGGGAGGAACTCCTACAATGAGCAGTTCTTC	CATSGLSGRNSYNEQFF
NA	TRBJ1-2	TRBV27	NA	TGTGCCAGCAGTTTATCCCAGGGTTGGAATGGCTACACCTTC	CASSLSQGWNGYTF
TRBD1	TRBJ2-1	TRBV29-1	few	TGCAGCGTTGAAGGCTCAGGGACAGGGGGAGTCCCATCTAGCTCCTACAATGAGCAGTTCTTC	CSVEGSGTGGVPSSSYNEQFF
NA	TRBJ2-3	TRBV2	NA	TGTGCCAGCAGTGAAGGGCCTACTAGCACAGATACGCAGTATTTT	CASSEGPTSTDTQYF
TRBD2	TRBJ2-7	TRBV27	NA	TGTGCCAGCAGTTTGAGGAGTAATAGCGGGAGGGCCTCTTCCTACGAGCAGTACTTC	CASSLRSNSGRASSYEQYF
NA	TRBJ1-2	TRBV5-1	NA	TGCGCCAGCTCAGCGGCAGCCTCTAACTATGGCTACACCTTC	CASSAAASNYGYTF